This TCR beta chain was recorded in a study of CD8+CD57+ T cells in acquired aplastic anemia. The overall study: Sorted CD4+ and CD8+ cells yielded around 3.3 ug of DNA on average. General study results and limits: Patients and controls shared twenty-nine CD8+ CDR3 sequences, highly expressed in patients. Controls and patients did not differ significantly in CD8+ Simpson's diversity.

CDR3 length: 15 amino acids. With 5 bases clipped from V and 9 bases from J, the junction kept 13 bases outside the gene matches. Germline CDR1 and CDR2: LGHDT and YNNKEL (reference sequence). Previously, flow cytometry had revealed CD8+CD57+ cell expansion in the patients chosen for sequencing. Ten or more counts support this clonotype. Antigen: not known. Using genomic DNA as the template, TCR beta VDJ and CDR3 profiling was carried out. Using its own MiXCR run on the reads, TCRdb lists one record per CDR3 protein. The sample includes around 250,000 distinct CDR3 sequences, approximately 79% of them seen just once.

The J gene is TRBJ2-1, the V gene TRBV3-1, with 7 bases matching TRBD1. Sequencing used sorted CD4+, CD8+, or CD8+CD57+ T cells (not recorded which) from PBMCs. The TCR comes from a human donor with aplastic anemia. The DNA of the CDR3 is TGTGCCAGCAGCGTTACAGGGGTCGATCTCGGTGAGCAGTTCTTC. Translation gives CASSVTGVDLGEQFF.